Listed here are 32 T cell receptor beta chains from one sample, sequenced in a study of identical twins. A single record per CDR3 protein comes from TCRdb applying MiXCR to the 5' RACE reads. The sample has roughly 710,000 distinct CDR3 sequences; roughly 6.2% are singletons. Specimen: naive T cells sorted from blood. These receptor sequences come from a man younger than 35 in good health.

This sequence joins TRBV6-2 or TRBV6-3 and TRBJ2-3; no reliable D call. Trimming cost V 4 bases and J 5 bases, with 13 bases left between them. From germline, CDR1 is MNHEY and CDR2 SVGEGT. The CDR3 has 14 residues. As DNA, the CDR3 is TGTGCCAGCAGTTCCATGGGTAGCCAAGATACGCAGTATTTT. It yields the protein CASSSMGSQDTQYF.

A few counts support this clonotype. The chain recombines TRBV20-1 with TRBJ2-1; 13 positions agree with TRBD2. The CDR3 sequence is 14 residues long. In germline, CDR1 is DFQATT, CDR2 SNEGSKA (reference sequence). Trimming at V came to 5 bases and at J to 5 bases, leaving 3 bases not matched to a gene. The CDR3 loop reads CSASGLAGDNEQFF. The CDR3 coding sequence is TGCAGTGCTTCTGGACTAGCGGGAGACAATGAGCAGTTCTTC.

The V call is TRBV6-5, the J call TRBJ2-5; a possible D gene is TRBD2 (6 bases). CDR3 size: 17 residues. Per germline, CDR1 MNHEY and CDR2 SVGAGI. The germline V and J ends were trimmed by 0 bases and 4 bases, with 18 bases remaining between them. The CDR3 here is CASSYSQSRVGGETQYF. CDR3 DNA sequence: TGTGCCAGCAGTTACTCGCAGAGCAGGGTGGGAGGAGAGACCCAGTACTTC.

This clonotype was recorded a few times. The chain joins TRBV12-3 or TRBV12-4 to TRBJ2-7, with D unclear. CDR3 length: 15 residues. The V and J ends lost 3 bases and 6 bases respectively, with 18 bases between them. The CDR3, as DNA: TGTGCCAGCAGTTTTTATGGTGCCGGTCCATCCGAGCAGTACTTC. It encodes CASSFYGAGPSEQYF.

In its sample, this clonotype was seen many times. Written as DNA, the CDR3 is TGTGCCACCGCTCGTGGCACTGAAGCTTTCTTT. Translated, it gives CATARGTEAFF. The rearrangement uses TRBV12-3 or TRBV12-4 and TRBJ1-1; no definite D call. The CDR3 has 11 residues. V lost 10 bases and J 4 bases, leaving 10 bases between the germline ends.

This clonotype has ten or more counts. V gene TRBV24-1 combines with J gene TRBJ2-7; TRBD1 matches 7 bases. The CDR3 covers 15 residues. Per germline, CDR1 KGHDR and CDR2 SFDVKD. V lost 0 bases to trimming and J lost 5 bases; unmatched junction nucleotides: 6. CDR3 loop: CATSDLRTGLNEQYF. The CDR3 region has the DNA TGTGCCACCAGTGATTTGCGGACAGGATTGAACGAGCAGTACTTC.

This clonotype was counted a few times. The rearrangement joins TRBV7-2 to TRBJ1-4, with D possibly being TRBD1 (5 bases). There are 15 residues in the CDR3. The V and J ends lost 5 bases and 5 bases respectively, with 15 bases between them. Germline CDR1 SGHTA, CDR2 FQGNSA. DNA of the CDR3: TGTGCCAGCAGCCAACCCGGGACGGGAAATGAAAAACTGTTTTTT. This gives the protein CASSQPGTGNEKLFF.

Many counts were recorded for this clonotype. This chain joins TRBV5-1 and TRBJ2-2; 12 bases map to TRBD2. The CDR3 loop spans 18 amino acids. With V trimmed by 0 bases and J by 3 bases, 6 bases remained unmatched. CDR1 and CDR2 from the germline V gene are SGHRS and YFSETQ. The CDR3 DNA sequence: TGCGCCAGCAGCTTGGTTACTAGCGGGAGGCCCTACACCGGGGAGCTGTTTTTT. It translates to CASSLVTSGRPYTGELFF.

This chain connects TRBV20-1 to TRBJ2-3; 10 bases are shared with TRBD2. The germline V gene encodes CDR1 DFQATT and CDR2 SNEGSKA (reference sequence). Unmatched junction bases numbered 22, after V lost 1 base and J lost 6 bases. This CDR3 contains 20 residues. In nucleotides, the CDR3 is TGCAGTGCTAGAGTTTCGCTAGCGGGAGCTTATTCCCCGCTTGTTGATACGCAGTATTTT. This codes for CSARVSLAGAYSPLVDTQYF.

There are many counts of this clonotype. This chain links TRBV5-1 with TRBJ2-3; D possibly corresponds to TRBD2 (5 bases). V lost 5 bases and J lost 6, with 7 bases in between. The germline V gene has CDR1 SGHRS and CDR2 YFSETQ. CDR3 length: 11 amino acids. The CDR3 bases are TGCGCCAGCAGGGAGGAGGATACGCAGTATTTT. Translating gives CASREEDTQYF.

The chain has TRBV20-1 and TRBJ2-6; TRBD1 matches at 12 bases. Germline V gene lookup returns CDR1 DFQATT and CDR2 SNEGSKA (reference sequence). The length of the CDR3 is 19 residues. V shed 0 bases, J shed 1 base, and the junction held 7 bases outside the gene matches. The CDR3 coding sequence is TGCAGTGCTAGAGATCCTTGGGACAGGGGGCTATCTGGGGCCAACGTCCTGACTTTC. Its translation is CSARDPWDRGLSGANVLTF.

This clonotype was counted at least ten times. A read error may account for a junction end that differs from germline. The gene calls are TRBV4-2 and TRBJ2-7, with 8 bases lining up with TRBD2. The CDR3 is 16 residues long. The V gene's germline CDR1 is LGHNA and CDR2 YNFKEQ. CDR3 sequence reads: CASSQDPRREAEERYF. CDR3 coding DNA: TGTGCCAGCAGCCAAGATCCGCGGCGGGAGGCAGAGGAGCGGTACTTC.

The rearrangement joins TRBV30 to TRBJ2-7, with TRBD2 matching over 9 bases. This CDR3 region has 13 residues. Germline V CDR1 and CDR2: GTSNPN, SVGIG (reference sequence). Unmatched junction bases numbered 7, after V lost 7 bases and J lost 3 bases. DNA for the CDR3: TGTGCCTCCACTGGACTAGCGAACTACGAGCAGTACTTC. Encoded protein: CASTGLANYEQYF. The variable domain in full, completed from reference TRBV30 and TRBJ2-7, reads SQTIHQWPATLVQPVGSPLSLECTVEGTSNPNLYWYRQAAGRGLQLLFYSVGIGQISSEVPQNLSASRPQDRQFILSSKKLLLSDSGFYLCASTGLANYEQYFGPGTRLTVT.

This clonotype was counted only a few times. The rearrangement uses TRBV29-1 and TRBJ2-3; D not certain. Trimming took off 4 bases at V and 4 bases at J, with 15 bases between the two ends. The germline CDR1 and CDR2 sequences are SQVTM and ANQGSEA. There are 14 residues in the CDR3. The CDR3 sequence is CSVGLGSVADTQYF. The DNA for the CDR3 is TGCAGCGTTGGGTTGGGGTCGGTGGCAGATACGCAGTATTTT.

This clonotype has just a few counts. The chain couples TRBV3-1 to TRBJ1-2, with D maybe TRBD1 (6 bases). The V end was cut by 0 bases, the J end by 5 bases, with 16 bases between. Per germline, CDR1 LGHDT and CDR2 YNNKEL (reference sequence). The length of the CDR3 is 16 residues. The CDR3 loop reads CASSQDGRGQFYGYTF. Here the CDR3 DNA reads TGTGCCAGCAGCCAAGATGGCAGGGGCCAGTTTTATGGCTACACCTTC.

This chain joins TRBV29-1 and TRBJ2-7; D ambiguous. The V gene lost 0 bases and the J gene lost 3 bases, with 9 bases spanning the gap. The CDR3 contains 13 residues. Germline CDR1 reads SQVTM; CDR2 reads ANQGSEA. CDR3 residues: CSVEDPRDYEQYF. CDR3 DNA sequence: TGCAGCGTTGAAGACCCCCGCGACTACGAGCAGTACTTC.

This clonotype came up many times. V usage is TRBV27 and J usage is TRBJ1-5; D is uncertain. Trimming shortened V by 5 bases and J by 0 bases, and 5 bases separated the two germline ends. The germline gives CDR1 MNHEY, CDR2 SMNVEV (reference sequence). This CDR3 is 13 amino acids long. The chain's CDR3 is CASSPNSNQPQHF. The DNA of the CDR3 is TGTGCCAGCAGTCCCAATAGCAATCAGCCCCAGCATTTT.

This clonotype came up many times. This sequence joins TRBV12-3 or TRBV12-4 and TRBJ2-7; no firm D call. The CDR3 totals 13 residues. V was trimmed by 4 bases and J by 1 base, leaving 8 bases between them. For the CDR3, the DNA is TGTGCCAGCAGTTGGCTGGATTCCTACGAGCAGTACTTC. This translates into CASSWLDSYEQYF.

This clonotype has only a few counts. The chain couples TRBV7-2 to TRBJ2-3; 8 bases line up with TRBD2. Losses at the gene ends were 3 bases for V and 5 bases for J; bases not matched to a gene: 10. In germline, CDR1 is SGHTA, CDR2 FQGNSA. The CDR3 spans 16 residues. The CDR3 loop is CASSLGSGMVGDTQYF. The DNA for the CDR3 is TGTGCCAGCAGCTTGGGTAGCGGGATGGTTGGAGATACGCAGTATTTT.

The CDR3 is CASSVHGSGANVLTF. The CDR3 DNA follows: TGTGCCAGCAGTGTGCATGGCTCTGGGGCCAACGTCCTGACTTTC. The gene calls are TRBV25-1 and TRBJ2-6, with no clear D. In germline, CDR1 is MGHDK, CDR2 SYGVNS. The CDR3 contains 15 residues. V lost 4 bases to trimming and J lost 0 bases, with 7 bases between them.

This clonotype occurred many times. The rearrangement uses TRBV9 and TRBJ1-1, with D tentatively TRBD1 (6 bases). Germline V gene sequence: CDR1 SGDLS, CDR2 YYNGEE. V was trimmed by 3 bases and J by 0 bases, leaving 12 bases between them. This CDR3 spans 15 amino acids. The CDR3 DNA follows: TGTGCCAGCAGCGAGGGGGGACGGATGAACACTGAAGCTTTCTTT. Amino acid sequence: CASSEGGRMNTEAFF.

V and J are TRBV27 and TRBJ2-3; TRBD2 aligns across 11 bases. Germline trimming cut 3 bases from V and 3 bases from J; bases unmatched to any gene: 5. Germline V lookup: CDR1 MNHEY, CDR2 SMNVEV (reference sequence). This CDR3 is built from 16 residues. The chain's CDR3 is CASSFLGTSGTDTQYF. The CDR3 DNA sequence: TGTGCCAGCAGTTTCCTCGGGACTAGCGGAACAGATACGCAGTATTTT.

This clonotype occurred many times. The chain combines TRBV12-3 or TRBV12-4 with TRBJ2-3; D perhaps matches TRBD2 (6 bases). The CDR3 spans 14 residues. V was clipped by 3 bases and J by 4 bases, with 11 bases between them. In nucleotides, the CDR3 is TGTGCCAGCAGTTTGGAGGGAAGGTCAGATACGCAGTATTTT. Protein product: CASSLEGRSDTQYF.

This clonotype was counted between two and nine times. The chain carries TRBV30 and TRBJ1-1; D is ambiguous. This CDR3 is built from 12 residues. Germline V CDR1 and CDR2: GTSNPN, SVGIG (reference sequence). V was trimmed by 3 bases and J by 4 bases, leaving 9 bases between them. The CDR3 spells CAWSAMGTEAFF. The DNA for the CDR3 is TGTGCCTGGAGCGCTATGGGCACTGAAGCTTTCTTT.

This clonotype was seen a handful of times. V is TRBV25-1 and J is TRBJ2-1, with TRBD2 matching 10 bases. This CDR3 spans 15 amino acids. The germline gives CDR1 MGHDK, CDR2 SYGVNS. The V gene end was trimmed by 7 bases and the J gene end by 4 bases; junction bases not matched to a gene: 7. The CDR3 loop is CASNKGLAPYNEQFF. CDR3 coding DNA: TGTGCCAGCAACAAGGGACTAGCGCCTTACAATGAGCAGTTCTTC.

This clonotype has ten or more counts. The CDR3 is CASSSSMNTEAFF. As DNA, the CDR3 is TGTGCCAGCAGTTCGAGTATGAACACTGAAGCTTTCTTT. The V and J genes are TRBV12-3 or TRBV12-4 and TRBJ1-1, with unresolved D. The CDR3 extends over 13 amino acids. V was clipped by 4 bases and J by 0 bases, with 6 bases between them.

The CDR3 bases are TGTGCCAGCAGCGTTGACAGGGCAACCTCTTCTGACTATGGCTACACCTTC. Encoded protein: CASSVDRATSSDYGYTF. The J gene is TRBJ1-2, the V gene TRBV7-9; TRBD1 aligns across 7 bases. Germline-derived CDR1 and CDR2 are SEHNR and FQNEAQ (reference sequence). The V and J ends lost 5 bases and 3 bases, in that order; junction bases with no gene match: 15. There are 17 residues in the CDR3.

This clonotype has ten or more counts. CDR3 residues: CASSLVRASVETQYF. The CDR3 DNA is TGTGCCAGCAGCTTAGTTAGGGCCAGCGTGGAGACCCAGTACTTC. V is TRBV7-8 and J is TRBJ2-5; no reliable D call. Germline CDR1 is SGHVS and CDR2 is FQNEAQ. Trimming removed 1 base at V and 5 bases at J, with 14 bases between. This CDR3 has 15 residues.

This clonotype has at least ten counts. The chain carries TRBV5-1 and TRBJ2-5; D is undetermined. Germline values: CDR1 SGHRS, CDR2 YFSETQ. This CDR3 is built from 13 residues. V was clipped by 0 bases and J by 5 bases, with 8 bases between them. CDR3 protein: CASSLVSIETQYF. CDR3 coding DNA: TGCGCCAGCAGCTTGGTTAGCATTGAGACCCAGTACTTC.

This clonotype was seen only a few times. The V and J genes are TRBV30 and TRBJ1-1, with 9 bases aligning to TRBD1. The V and J ends lost 0 bases and 4 bases, in that order; junction bases with no gene match: 0. The germline V gene encodes CDR1 GTSNPN and CDR2 SVGIG (reference sequence). The CDR3 totals 13 residues. The CDR3 bases are TGTGCCTGGAGTGTACAGGGGGCCACTGAAGCTTTCTTT. Its protein product is CAWSVQGATEAFF.

The V call is TRBV4-3, the J call TRBJ2-3, with 11 positions matching TRBD2. The CDR3 has 17 residues. Germline-derived CDR1 and CDR2 are LGHNA and YSLEER. Trimming cost V 4 bases and J 7 bases; bases outside gene matches: 13. The DNA for the CDR3 is TGCGCCAGCAGCCCCGACCCTACTAGCGGGAGTTTGAATACGCAGTATTTT. It translates to CASSPDPTSGSLNTQYF.

This chain uses TRBV12-3 or TRBV12-4 with TRBJ2-2; 9 bases align to TRBD2. The CDR3 consists of 18 residues. The V gene end was trimmed by 6 bases and the J gene end by 1 base; junction bases not matched to a gene: 12. Here the CDR3 reads CASSLRVRLAENTGELFF. The CDR3 coding sequence is TGTGCCAGCAGCTTACGGGTCCGACTAGCGGAGAACACCGGGGAGCTGTTTTTT.